The entry below gives a single T cell receptor beta chain sequence along with its context. The sample belongs to a study of blood T cell repertoires in COVID-19. Study-wide background: The samples span acute and convalescent COVID-19 from the United States, Italy and Spain. From T cells, B-cell-depleted T cells, or PBMCs came the material, which was cDNA or gDNA.

Per the original methods: The assay estimated nucleated cells by amplifying reference gene primers. TCRdb keeps only in-frame clones here, not all; method: immunoSEQ multiplex PCR. V, J and clone size were drawn from that table, and D and trimming were deduced from the DNA. The sample consists of under 50,000 clones, just over 90% of them appearing once. The CDR3 extends over 15 amino acids. The ends were cut back, 3 bases at V and 4 bases at J, with 19 bases in the middle. The germline gives CDR1 SQVTM, CDR2 ANQGSEA. Patients of the Seattle cohort, enrolled during active infection, were followed longitudinally.

The source material was peripheral blood. The receptor was derived from a man between 60 and 75 years old with COVID-19, enrolled during active disease. The V and J genes are TRBV29-1 and TRBJ2-7; a weak D match, TRBD2 (6 bases). The chain's CDR3 is CSVELPTRGPYEQYF. The CDR3 DNA reads as TGCAGCGTTGAGCTGCCGACTAGGGGTCCGTACGAGCAGTACTTC.